Below are 21 T cell receptor beta chains sequenced from a single sample in a study of CD8+CD57+ T cells in acquired aplastic anemia. The TCR beta profiling, which covered VDJ combination and CDR3 sequence, was carried out using genomic DNA as the template. Each CDR3 protein gets one entry after TCRdb re-called the reads with MiXCR. The table includes around 500,000 distinct CDR3 sequences, over 25% detected once. By flow cytometry, patients selected for sequencing had shown an expansion of CD8+CD57+ cells. The sample taken for sequencing was sorted CD4+, CD8+, or CD8+CD57+ T cells (not recorded which) from PBMCs. These receptor sequences come from a human donor with aplastic anemia.

Details on this clonotype: A much larger clone differs from this one at a single base, so this may be a read error. The chain joins TRBV7-2 to TRBJ1-3; 7 bases line up with TRBD1. Germline CDR1 is SGHTA and CDR2 is FQGNSA. The length of the CDR3 is 14 residues. CDR3 bases: TGTGCCAGCAGCGGACAGGTGTCTGGAAACACCATGTATTTT. It codes for CASSGQVSGNTMYF.

The V and J genes are TRBV9 and TRBJ2-5; the match to TRBD1 covers 10 bases. J lost 5 bases, V lost 4 bases, and 11 bases had no gene match. Per the germline V gene, CDR1 is SGDLS and CDR2 is YYNGEE. This CDR3 spans 16 amino acids. The CDR3: CASSQTGQGKRETQYF. DNA for the CDR3: TGTGCCAGCAGCCAAACGGGACAGGGGAAGCGTGAGACCCAGTACTTC. Together with reference TRBV9 and TRBJ2-5, the CDR3 gives the full variable domain: DSGVTQTPKHLITATGQRVTLRCSPRSGDLSVYWYQQSLDQGLQFLIQYYNGEERAKGNILERFSAQQFPDLHSELNLSSLELGDSALYFCASSQTGQGKRETQYFGPGTRLLVL.

In its sample, this clonotype was seen a few times. This chain joins TRBV10-1 and TRBJ2-1; D is possibly TRBD1 (5 bases). V was clipped by 5 bases and J by 5 bases, with 10 bases between them. Germline CDR1 is WNHNN and CDR2 is SYGVQD (reference sequence). The CDR3 sequence is 13 residues long. The CDR3 loop is CASSMTVNNEQFF. Here the CDR3 DNA reads TGCGCCAGCAGTATGACAGTGAACAATGAGCAGTTCTTC.

The chain uses TRBV10-3 and TRBJ2-2, with D possibly TRBD1 on 6 matching bases. Trimming removed 0 bases at V and 1 base at J, with 6 bases between. CDR3 length: 15 amino acids. The germline gives CDR1 ENHRY, CDR2 SYGVKD. CDR3 sequence (DNA): TGTGCCATCAGTGAGTCGGGACAGAACACCGGGGAGCTGTTTTTT. The encoded protein is CAISESGQNTGELFF.

CDR3 in amino acids: CAWSVLRQETQYF. In nucleotides, the CDR3 is TGTGCCTGGAGTGTACTCAGGCAAGAGACCCAGTACTTC. The V and J genes are TRBV30 and TRBJ2-5; unclear D gene. The CDR3 has 13 amino acids. V was cut by 0 bases and J by 2 bases, with 7 bases left in between. CDR1 GTSNPN and CDR2 SVGIG come from the germline V gene (reference sequence).

There are a few counts of this clonotype. The chain carries TRBV7-3 and TRBJ2-7; no firm D call. V shed 1 base and J shed 3 bases, with 16 bases lying between them. The CDR3 consists of 16 residues. Looked up from germline, CDR1 is SGHTA and CDR2 is FQGTGA. The CDR3 nucleotides read TGTGCCAGCAGCTTAATTGCAACTGGAGATTACTACGAGCAGTACTTC. Protein sequence: CASSLIATGDYYEQYF.

There are a few counts of this clonotype. This chain links TRBV6-1 with TRBJ1-5; D unresolved. V was pared by 3 bases and J by 6 bases, with 18 bases between. The CDR3 extends over 16 amino acids. Per germline, CDR1 MNHNS and CDR2 SASEGT. CDR3 nucleotides: TGTGCCAGCAGTGACTTGAGGGTTTTATTTAGTCAGCCCCAGCATTTT. Translation: CASSDLRVLFSQPQHF.

The genes are TRBV19 and TRBJ1-1; tentatively, D is TRBD1 (5 bases). In germline, CDR1 is LNHDA, CDR2 SQIVND (reference sequence). The CDR3 is 14 residues long. V dropped 5 bases and J dropped 1 base, with 11 bases sitting between them. The CDR3 sequence is CASSEGRRNTEAFF. The DNA of the CDR3 is TGTGCCAGTAGTGAGGGACGGAGGAACACTGAAGCTTTCTTT.

The rearrangement joins TRBV2 to TRBJ2-7; 8 bases align to TRBD2. The CDR3 is 13 amino acids. V gave up 7 bases and J gave up 1 base; unmatched junction bases: 3. CDR1 is SNHLY and CDR2 is FYNNEI in the germline V gene. The CDR3 protein is CASKAGGSYEQYF. CDR3 DNA: TGTGCCAGCAAGGCGGGGGGATCCTACGAGCAGTACTTC.

This clonotype was detected a few times. This sequence joins TRBV3-1 and TRBJ1-2, with a weak D call TRBD1 (5 bases). Trimming stripped 1 base from V and 7 bases from J, with 10 bases between. In germline, CDR1 is LGHDT, CDR2 YNNKEL (reference sequence). This CDR3 is built from 13 residues. CDR3 region: CASSQGGGSGYTF. The CDR3 nucleotides are TGTGCCAGCAGCCAAGGCGGGGGTAGTGGCTACACCTTC.

The chain couples TRBV2 to TRBJ1-1, with unresolved D. The CDR3 sequence is 13 residues long. The germline gives CDR1 SNHLY, CDR2 FYNNEI. DNA of the CDR3: TGTGCTAGAGGTGGACTTCCGAACACTGAAGCTTTCTTT. This sequence encodes CARGGLPNTEAFF.

The rearrangement uses TRBV7-3 and TRBJ2-2, with 9 bases matching TRBD2. V lost 4 bases to trimming and J lost 2 bases; unmatched junction nucleotides: 5. CDR1 is SGHTA and CDR2 is FQGTGA in the germline V gene. The CDR3 totals 16 residues. This CDR3 is CASSSGLARNTGELFF. In DNA, the CDR3 is TGTGCCAGCAGCTCCGGACTAGCGAGAAACACCGGGGAGCTGTTTTTT. Full variable domain (missing parts from reference TRBV7-3 and TRBJ2-2): GAGVSQTPSNKVTEKGKYVELRCDPISGHTALYWYRQSLGQGPEFLIYFQGTGAADDSGLPNDRFFAVRPEGSVSTLKIQRTERGDSAVYLCASSSGLARNTGELFFGEGSRLTVL.

This clonotype was observed many times. CDR3 sequence (DNA): TGTGCCACGACCCCGGACAGGGGCGGCGAAAAACTGTTTTTT. This codes for CATTPDRGGEKLFF. The rearrangement joins TRBV2 to TRBJ1-4; 9 bases match TRBD1. Trimming took 10 bases from V and 8 from J; bases not matched to a gene: 11. Germline V lookup: CDR1 SNHLY, CDR2 FYNNEI. The CDR3 consists of 14 residues.

This clonotype occurred a few times. The chain has TRBV19 and TRBJ1-4; D is perhaps TRBD1 (5 bases). The ends were cut back, 8 bases at V and 0 bases at J, with 13 bases in the middle. There are 15 residues in the CDR3. Germline V CDR1 and CDR2: LNHDA, SQIVND (reference sequence). Here the CDR3 reads CASGGTVATNEKLFF. DNA for the CDR3: TGTGCCAGTGGGGGGACGGTTGCAACTAATGAAAAACTGTTTTTT.

In its sample, this clonotype was seen a few times. The V and J genes are TRBV30 and TRBJ1-3, with 7 bases fitting TRBD1. The CDR3 is 15 residues long. V shed 2 bases, J shed 2 bases, and the junction held 6 bases outside the gene matches. CDR1 is GTSNPN, CDR2 SVGIG, per germline (reference sequence). The CDR3 nucleotides are TGTGCCTGGAGTACCAACAGGGGCGCTGGAAACACCATATATTTT. Translated: CAWSTNRGAGNTIYF.

This clonotype was found many times. This chain links TRBV7-2 with TRBJ1-5; D remains unclear. Trimming pared 1 base from V and 5 bases from J, leaving 6 bases between. Looked up from germline, CDR1 is SGHTA and CDR2 is FQGNSA. The CDR3 is made up of 13 amino acids. CDR3 sequence: CASSLVPDQPQHF. CDR3 DNA: TGTGCCAGCAGCTTAGTTCCCGATCAGCCCCAGCATTTT.

In this sample, this clonotype turned up many times. V and J are TRBV7-2 and TRBJ2-7; D is possibly TRBD1 or TRBD2 (6 bases each). CDR1 SGHTA and CDR2 FQGNSA come from the germline V gene. V was cut by 6 bases and J by 2 bases, with 11 bases left in between. This CDR3 is 13 amino acids long. The CDR3 nucleotides read TGTGCCAGCAGTGGAGGGGGGACCTACGAGCAGTACTTC. It yields the protein CASSGGGTYEQYF.

This chain connects TRBV20-1 to TRBJ1-6; 7 nucleotides align to TRBD1. Germline assignment: CDR1 DFQATT and CDR2 SNEGSKA (reference sequence). V was clipped by 6 bases and J by 7 bases; unmatched bases: 9. There are 14 residues in the CDR3. The CDR3 coding sequence is TGCAGTGCCGTTGCCGGGACAGTAAATTCACCCCTCCACTTT. It codes for CSAVAGTVNSPLHF.

The table lists this clonotype with a few counts. CDR3 region: CASSLDGNSPLHF. In nucleotides, the CDR3 is TGTGCCAGCAGCTTGGATGGTAATTCACCCCTCCACTTT. The chain employs TRBV5-4 and TRBJ1-6; D unclear. CDR1 and CDR2 (germline): SGHNT, YYREEE (reference sequence). Trimming removed 0 bases from V and 6 bases from J, with 4 bases in between. The CDR3 runs 13 residues.

The chain uses TRBV12-3 or TRBV12-4 and TRBJ2-1, with 10 bases matching TRBD1. The CDR3 is 16 amino acids. The ends lost 4 bases at V and 4 bases at J; junction bases unmatched: 7. This chain's CDR3 is CASSSPDRGQYNEQFF. For the CDR3, the DNA is TGTGCCAGCAGTTCCCCCGACAGGGGGCAATACAATGAGCAGTTCTTC.

This clonotype was counted ten times or more. J is TRBJ2-5 and V is TRBV29-1, with D perhaps being TRBD1 or TRBD2 (5 bases each). The CDR3 runs to 14 residues. Trimming cost V 1 base and J 4 bases, with 13 bases left between them. In germline, CDR1 is SQVTM, CDR2 ANQGSEA. CDR3 DNA: TGCAGCGTTGAAGCGAGGGACCACCGAGAGACCCAGTACTTC. Amino acid sequence: CSVEARDHRETQYF.